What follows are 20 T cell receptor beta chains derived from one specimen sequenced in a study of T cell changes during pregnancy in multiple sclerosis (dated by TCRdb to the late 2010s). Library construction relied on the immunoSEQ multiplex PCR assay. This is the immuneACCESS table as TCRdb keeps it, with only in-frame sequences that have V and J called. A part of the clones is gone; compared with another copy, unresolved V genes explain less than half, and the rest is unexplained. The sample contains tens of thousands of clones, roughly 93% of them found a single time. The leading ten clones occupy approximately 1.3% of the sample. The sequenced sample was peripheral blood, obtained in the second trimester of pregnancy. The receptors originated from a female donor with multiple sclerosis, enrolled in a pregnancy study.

The CDR3 bases are TGTGCCAGCAGCTCCGGACAGACAGGGACGGACACAGATACGCAGTATTTT. Translating gives CASSSGQTGTDTDTQYF. The chain links TRBV7-2 to TRBJ2-3, with 7 nucleotides matching TRBD1. The germline V gene encodes CDR1 SGHTA and CDR2 FQGNSA. J lost 2 bases, V lost 4 bases, and 12 bases had no gene match. This CDR3 spans 17 amino acids. The variable domain in full, completed from reference TRBV7-2 and TRBJ2-3, reads GAGVSQSPSNKVTEKGKDVELRCDPISGHTALYWYRQSLGQGLEFLIYFQGNSAPDKSGLPSDRFSAERTGGSVSTLTIQRTQQEDSAVYLCASSSGQTGTDTDTQYFGPGTRLTVL.

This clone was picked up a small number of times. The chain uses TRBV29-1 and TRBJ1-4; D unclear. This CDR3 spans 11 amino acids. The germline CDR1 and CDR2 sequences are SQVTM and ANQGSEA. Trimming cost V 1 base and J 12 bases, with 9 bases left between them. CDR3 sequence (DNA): TGCAGCGTTGAAGCCCTCGGGGAACTGTTTTTT. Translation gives CSVEALGELFF.

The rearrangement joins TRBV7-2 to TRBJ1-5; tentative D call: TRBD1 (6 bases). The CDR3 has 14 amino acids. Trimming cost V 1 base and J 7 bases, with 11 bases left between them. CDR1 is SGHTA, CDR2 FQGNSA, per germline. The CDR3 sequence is CASSLGGGLQPQHF. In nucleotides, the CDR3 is TGTGCCAGCAGCTTAGGGGGGGGGCTCCAGCCCCAGCATTTT.

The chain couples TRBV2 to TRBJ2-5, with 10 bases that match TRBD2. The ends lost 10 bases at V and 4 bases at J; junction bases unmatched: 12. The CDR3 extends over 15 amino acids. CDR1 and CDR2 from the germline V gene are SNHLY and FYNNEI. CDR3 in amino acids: CATPGAGGRLETQYF. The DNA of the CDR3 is TGTGCCACCCCGGGAGCGGGGGGGCGTTTAGAGACCCAGTACTTC.

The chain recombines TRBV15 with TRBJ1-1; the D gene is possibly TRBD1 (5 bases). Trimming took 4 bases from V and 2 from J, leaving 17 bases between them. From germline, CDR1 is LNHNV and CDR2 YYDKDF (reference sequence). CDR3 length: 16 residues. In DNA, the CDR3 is TGTGCCACCAGCACCGGGGCCGGGGGGATAAACACTGAAGCTTTCTTT. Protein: CATSTGAGGINTEAFF.

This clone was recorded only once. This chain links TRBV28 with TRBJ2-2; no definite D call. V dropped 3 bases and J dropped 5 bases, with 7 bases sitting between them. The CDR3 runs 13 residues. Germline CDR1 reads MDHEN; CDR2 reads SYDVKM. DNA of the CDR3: TGTGCCAGCAGTTTGCTCAGTACCGGGGAGCTGTTTTTT. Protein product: CASSLLSTGELFF.

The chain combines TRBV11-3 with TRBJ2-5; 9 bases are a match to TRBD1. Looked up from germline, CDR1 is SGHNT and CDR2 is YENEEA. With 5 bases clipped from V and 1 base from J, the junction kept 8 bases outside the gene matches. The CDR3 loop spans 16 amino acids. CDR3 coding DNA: TGTGCCAGCAGCCAAGGGCCGGACAGGGGCCAAGAGACCCAGTACTTC. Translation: CASSQGPDRGQETQYF.

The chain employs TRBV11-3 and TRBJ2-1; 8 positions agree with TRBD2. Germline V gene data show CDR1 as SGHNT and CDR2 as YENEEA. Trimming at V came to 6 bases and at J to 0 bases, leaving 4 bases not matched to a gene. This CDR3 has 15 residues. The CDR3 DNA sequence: TGTGCCAGCAGTTACAGCGGGGGCTCCTACAATGAGCAGTTCTTC. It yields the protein CASSYSGGSYNEQFF.

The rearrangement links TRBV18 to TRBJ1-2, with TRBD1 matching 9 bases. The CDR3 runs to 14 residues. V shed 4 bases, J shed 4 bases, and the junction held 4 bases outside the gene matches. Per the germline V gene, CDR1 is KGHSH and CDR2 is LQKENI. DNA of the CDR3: TGTGCCAGCTCACTCGGGACAGGGAGCTATGGCTACACCTTC. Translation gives CASSLGTGSYGYTF.

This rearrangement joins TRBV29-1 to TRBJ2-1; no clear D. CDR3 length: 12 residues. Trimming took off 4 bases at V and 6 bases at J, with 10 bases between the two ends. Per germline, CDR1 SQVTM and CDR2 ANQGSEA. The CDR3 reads CSVVSPANEQFF. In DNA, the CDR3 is TGCAGCGTTGTAAGCCCCGCCAATGAGCAGTTCTTC.

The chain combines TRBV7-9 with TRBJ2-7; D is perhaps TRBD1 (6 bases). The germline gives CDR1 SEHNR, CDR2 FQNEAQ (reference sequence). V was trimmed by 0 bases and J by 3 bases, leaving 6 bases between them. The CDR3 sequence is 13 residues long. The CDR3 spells CASSLADSYEQYF. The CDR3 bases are TGTGCCAGCAGCTTAGCGGACAGCTACGAGCAGTACTTC.

The CDR3 DNA reads as TGTGCCAGCAGCTTGGGGGGGGACAGGTGGAATTCACCCCTCCACTTT. Encoded protein: CASSLGGDRWNSPLHF. This rearrangement joins TRBV5-6 to TRBJ1-6; 8 positions match TRBD1. V lost 0 bases to trimming and J lost 7 bases; unmatched junction nucleotides: 6. Germline CDR1 reads SGHDT; CDR2 reads YYEEEE. This CDR3 comprises 16 residues.

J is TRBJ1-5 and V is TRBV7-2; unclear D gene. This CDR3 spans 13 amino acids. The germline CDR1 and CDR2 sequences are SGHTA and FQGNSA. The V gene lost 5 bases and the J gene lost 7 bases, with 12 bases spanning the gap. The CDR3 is CASSPSISQPQHF. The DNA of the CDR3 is TGTGCCAGCAGCCCATCAATAAGCCAGCCCCAGCATTTT.

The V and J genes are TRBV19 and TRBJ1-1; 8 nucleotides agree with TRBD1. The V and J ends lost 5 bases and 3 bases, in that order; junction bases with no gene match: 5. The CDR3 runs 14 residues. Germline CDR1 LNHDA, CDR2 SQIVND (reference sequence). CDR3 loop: CASSDRQGHTEAFF. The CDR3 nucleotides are TGTGCCAGTAGTGATAGACAGGGGCACACTGAAGCTTTCTTT.

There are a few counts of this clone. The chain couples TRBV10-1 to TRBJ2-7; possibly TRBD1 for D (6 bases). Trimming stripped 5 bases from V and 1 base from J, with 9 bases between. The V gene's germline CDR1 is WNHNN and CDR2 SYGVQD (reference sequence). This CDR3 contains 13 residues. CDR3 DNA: TGCGCCAGCAGTCCGGACAGTTCCTACGAGCAGTACTTC. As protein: CASSPDSSYEQYF.

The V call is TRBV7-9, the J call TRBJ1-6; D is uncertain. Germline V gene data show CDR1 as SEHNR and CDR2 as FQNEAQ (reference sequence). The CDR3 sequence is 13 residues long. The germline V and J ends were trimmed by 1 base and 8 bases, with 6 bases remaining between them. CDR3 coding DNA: TGTGCCAGCAGCTTAGGACTGGATTCACCCCTCCACTTT. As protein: CASSLGLDSPLHF.

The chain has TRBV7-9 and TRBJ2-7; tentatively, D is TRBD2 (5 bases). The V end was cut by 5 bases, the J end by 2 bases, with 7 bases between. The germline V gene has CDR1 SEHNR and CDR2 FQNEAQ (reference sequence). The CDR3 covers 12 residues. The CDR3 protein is CASSPGTYEQYF. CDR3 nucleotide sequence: TGTGCCAGCAGCCCGGGGACCTACGAGCAGTACTTC.

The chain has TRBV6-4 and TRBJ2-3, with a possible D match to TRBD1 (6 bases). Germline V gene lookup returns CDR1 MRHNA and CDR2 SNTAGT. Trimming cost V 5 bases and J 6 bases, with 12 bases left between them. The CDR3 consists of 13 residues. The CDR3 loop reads CASSNREADTQYF. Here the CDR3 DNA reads TGTGCCAGCAGTAACAGGGAAGCGGATACGCAGTATTTT.

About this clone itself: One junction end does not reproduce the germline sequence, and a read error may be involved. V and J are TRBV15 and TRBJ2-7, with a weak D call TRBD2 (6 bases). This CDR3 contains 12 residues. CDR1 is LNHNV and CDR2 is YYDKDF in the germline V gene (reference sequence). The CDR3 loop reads CATSRGNSRTIF. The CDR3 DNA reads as TGTGCCACCAGCAGAGGAAACTCCAGGACTATCTTC. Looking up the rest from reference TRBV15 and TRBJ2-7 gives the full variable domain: DAMVIQNPRYQVTQFGKPVTLSCSQTLNHNVMYWYQQKSSQAPKLLFHYYDKDFNNEADTPDNFQSRRPNTSFCFLDIRSPGLGDTAMYLCATSRGNSRTIFGPGTRLTVT.

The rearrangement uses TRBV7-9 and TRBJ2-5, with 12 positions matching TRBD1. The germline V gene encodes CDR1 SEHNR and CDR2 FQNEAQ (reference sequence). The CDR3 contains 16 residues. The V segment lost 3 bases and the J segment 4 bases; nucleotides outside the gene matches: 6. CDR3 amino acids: CASSFGTGGLGETQYF. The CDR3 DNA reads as TGTGCCAGCAGCTTCGGGACAGGGGGCCTAGGAGAGACCCAGTACTTC.